This T cell receptor beta chain stems from a study of long-term antiretroviral therapy in people with HIV. They ran version v3.0 of the immunoSEQ assay at survey level. Sequencing was designed to cover 40,000-50,000 T-cell genomes in each sample. Generated by immunoSEQ multiplex PCR, the TCRdb table keeps only in-frame clones and is missing some. This sample has tens of thousands of clones; roughly 87% occur once, and the top ten carry around 6.5%. The germline V gene encodes CDR1 MNHNS and CDR2 SASEGT. V was clipped by 10 bases and J by 4 bases, with 16 bases between them. CDR3 length: 13 amino acids.

This material consisted of unsorted PBMCs, taken 1 year after starting antiretroviral therapy. The sequence was collected from a man aged 18 to 35 with HIV. The chain employs TRBV6-1 and TRBJ1-2; possibly TRBD1 for D (6 bases). CDR3 protein: CAITRGGTYGYTF. The CDR3 coding sequence is TGTGCCATTACCCGAGGGGGGACCTATGGCTACACCTTC.